The 17 T cell receptor beta chains below come from one sample, sequenced in a study of graft-versus-host responses after intestinal transplantation. Here immunoSEQ multiplex PCR was the method, and the copy in TCRdb shows in-frame clones only, minus some. Among approximately 130,000 clones listed, more than 90% were seen once. These TCRs are of unknown antigen specificity. The sequenced sample was unstimulated CD4+ T cells sorted from spleen or lymph node cells, obtained before intestinal transplant. These receptors were taken from a human donor who received an intestinal transplant.

In DNA form, the CDR3 reads TGCAGTGCTAGCTCCTCCGGGGAGCAGTTCTTC. Translated, it gives CSASSSGEQFF. The chain joins TRBV20-1 to TRBJ2-1; D is ambiguous. V lost 3 bases and J lost 10, with 10 bases in between. This CDR3 comprises 11 residues. In germline, CDR1 is DFQATT, CDR2 SNEGSKA (reference sequence).

This chain connects TRBV2 to TRBJ1-1, with no clear D. In germline, CDR1 is SNHLY, CDR2 FYNNEI. Trimming left V 4 bases short and J 10 bases short, with 7 bases between. The CDR3 has 10 residues. In DNA form, the CDR3 reads TGTGCCAGCAGTGCCGGAAGAGCTTTCTTT. It encodes CASSAGRAFF.

The chain is built from TRBV5-6 and TRBJ2-1; possible D gene TRBD2, 5 bases. V lost 2 bases, J lost 16 bases, and 16 bases lay in between. CDR1 and CDR2 (germline): SGHDT, YYEEEE. This CDR3 has 12 amino acids. The CDR3 sequence is CASSLPPAEAFF. The CDR3 region has the DNA TGTGCCAGCAGCTTACCCCCAGCGGAAGCTTTCTTC.

The rearrangement links TRBV2 to TRBJ2-5; no reliable D call. Trimming shortened V by 3 bases and J by 10 bases, and 9 bases separated the two germline ends. The CDR3 is made up of 11 amino acids. Per the germline V gene, CDR1 is SNHLY and CDR2 is FYNNEI. CDR3 protein: CASSEGLGQYF. The CDR3 region has the DNA TGTGCCAGCAGTGAGGGGTTGGGCCAGTACTTC.

This chain connects TRBV18 to TRBJ1-1; D gene unclear. The CDR3 totals 13 residues. With 3 bases removed from V and 0 bases from J, the gap between germline ends came to 5 bases. The V gene's germline CDR1 is KGHSH and CDR2 LQKENI. For the CDR3, the DNA is TGTGCCAGCTCACCCACCATGAACACTGAAGCTTTCTTT. Translating it yields CASSPTMNTEAFF.

The chain couples TRBV7-8 to TRBJ2-3; TRBD1 matches 9 bases. The junction had 6 bases not matched to a gene; V was cut back by 5 bases and J by 3 bases. There are 15 residues in the CDR3. CDR1 is SGHVS and CDR2 is FQNEAQ in the germline V gene. CDR3 region: CASSPGQGRTDTQYF. The CDR3 coding sequence is TGTGCCAGCAGCCCCGGACAGGGGAGGACAGATACGCAGTATTTT.

V gene TRBV5-1 combines with J gene TRBJ2-1, with no clear D. Trimming took off 0 bases at V and 8 bases at J, with 15 bases between the two ends. The CDR3 has 15 amino acids. CDR1 is SGHRS, CDR2 YFSETQ, per germline. This CDR3 reads CASSLGGKVIDEQFF. CDR3 nucleotides: TGCGCCAGCAGCTTGGGTGGTAAGGTGATCGATGAGCAGTTCTTC.

The chain uses TRBV27 and TRBJ2-5; perhaps TRBD2 as D (6 bases). Germline V gene data show CDR1 as MNHEY and CDR2 as SMNVEV (reference sequence). This CDR3 comprises 14 residues. V lost 7 bases and J 1 base, leaving 13 bases between the germline ends. CDR3 sequence reads: CASIGGKLQETQYF. CDR3 bases: TGTGCCAGCATTGGGGGGAAACTCCAAGAGACCCAGTACTTC.

This clone occurred a few times. This chain links TRBV7-3 with TRBJ1-6; unclear D gene. With 5 bases removed from V and 7 bases from J, the gap between germline ends came to 12 bases. From germline, CDR1 is SGHTA and CDR2 FQGTGA. The CDR3 consists of 14 residues. For the CDR3, the DNA is TGTGCCAGCAGCCCTGCGAAATGGAATTCACCCCTCCACTTT. It is translated as CASSPAKWNSPLHF.

This clone was observed a single time. The rearrangement uses TRBV4-1 and TRBJ2-4; a possible D gene is TRBD2 (7 bases). Trimming took 4 bases from V and 0 from J, leaving 13 bases between them. CDR1 and CDR2 (germline): MGHRA, YSYEKL. CDR3 length: 16 residues. The CDR3 bases are TGCGCCAGCAGCCTACGGGGGGCGCTAGCCAAAAACATTCAGTACTTC. This sequence encodes CASSLRGALAKNIQYF.

The V and J genes are TRBV7-8 and TRBJ1-1, with D maybe TRBD1 (5 bases). CDR3 length: 14 residues. Per germline, CDR1 SGHVS and CDR2 FQNEAQ. The V and J ends lost 0 bases and 4 bases respectively, with 9 bases between them. In DNA form, the CDR3 reads TGTGCCAGCAGCTTAGCGGGGAGGGGCACTGAAGCTTTCTTT. Translation gives CASSLAGRGTEAFF.

The genes are TRBV7-9 and TRBJ2-6; D could derive from TRBD1 or TRBD2 (5 bases each). Trimming took off 0 bases at V and 19 bases at J, with 19 bases between the two ends. Germline V gives CDR1 SEHNR, CDR2 FQNEAQ (reference sequence). This CDR3 is 14 amino acids long. The DNA of the CDR3 is TGTGCCAGCAGCTTAGCAGGAGGACATCCCCAACTAACTTTC. This gives the protein CASSLAGGHPQLTF.

J is TRBJ2-1 and V is TRBV9; D remains unclear. V shed 3 bases and J shed 1 base, with 14 bases lying between them. CDR3 length: 16 residues. Germline V gene sequence: CDR1 SGDLS, CDR2 YYNGEE. CDR3 DNA: TGTGCCAGCAGCGCCCGACGACGAGGTTCCTACAATGAGCAGTTCTTC. This gives the protein CASSARRRGSYNEQFF.

This chain uses TRBV7-9 with TRBJ2-7; the match to TRBD1 covers 9 bases. In germline, CDR1 is SEHNR, CDR2 FQNEAQ (reference sequence). This CDR3 is built from 14 residues. After removal of 4 bases from V and 3 bases from J, the junction contained 4 bases not matched to a gene. CDR3 amino acids: CASSSGQGNYEQYF. The CDR3 bases are TGTGCCAGCAGCTCAGGACAGGGGAACTACGAGCAGTACTTC. The complete variable domain, with remaining parts taken from reference TRBV7-9 and TRBJ2-7, reads DTGVSQNPRHKITKRGQNVTFRCDPISEHNRLYWYRQTLGQGPEFLTYFQNEAQLEKSRLLSDRFSAERPKGSFSTLEIQRTEQGDSAMYLCASSSGQGNYEQYFGPGTRLTVT.

The chain joins TRBV5-1 to TRBJ2-7; 7 bases map to TRBD1. Germline CDR1 reads SGHRS; CDR2 reads YFSETQ. The CDR3 sequence is 13 residues long. The V segment lost 2 bases and the J segment 3 bases; nucleotides outside the gene matches: 2. The CDR3 here is CASSFDRVYEQYF. CDR3 bases: TGCGCCAGCAGCTTTGACAGGGTCTACGAGCAGTACTTC.

CDR3 residues: CASSPQWQETQYF. The DNA for the CDR3 is TGTGCCAGCTCACCACAATGGCAAGAGACCCAGTACTTC. The chain has TRBV18 and TRBJ2-5, with D hard to call. Germline CDR1 is KGHSH and CDR2 is LQKENI. This CDR3 has 13 amino acids. Trimming removed 1 base from V and 2 bases from J, with 5 bases in between. Drawing the rest from reference TRBV18 and TRBJ2-5, the complete variable domain is NAGVMQNPRHLVRRRGQEARLRCSPMKGHSHVYWYRQLPEEGLKFMVYLQKENIIDESGMPKERFSAEFPKEGPSILRIQQVVRGDSAAYFCASSPQWQETQYFGPGTRLLVL.

The V call is TRBV5-7, the J call TRBJ1-2; 7 bases are shared with TRBD1. TRBV5-7 is given ORF status, its function remaining uncertain. The CDR3 spans 17 residues. Trimming at V came to 6 bases and at J to 3 bases, leaving 17 bases not matched to a gene. In DNA, the CDR3 is TGTGCCAGCATCTCACCCGACAGGGCCCAGAATGACTATGGCTACACCTTC. Translated: CASISPDRAQNDYGYTF.